What follows describes a single TCR beta chain. The entry originates in a study of blood T cell repertoires in COVID-19. Across the study: Samples taken during acute and convalescent COVID-19 were collected in the United States, Italy and Spain. T cells, B-cell-depleted T cells, or PBMCs supplied cDNA or gDNA.

Source study methods: By means of reference gene primer amplification, nucleated cell counts were estimated. Clones were read by immunoSEQ multiplex PCR, and TCRdb kept only the in-frame ones, dropping some. D and trimming come from the DNA, and the V and J calls and clone size come from that table. The table shows roughly 54,000 clones, with 91% occurring only once. The V gene end was trimmed by 4 bases and the J gene end by 5 bases; junction bases not matched to a gene: 9. CDR1 is SGHNT and CDR2 is YYREEE in the germline V gene (reference sequence). This CDR3 comprises 14 residues. The chain is built from TRBV5-4 and TRBJ2-7; 7 bases line up with TRBD1. This TCR was sampled from a woman aged 55-69 years with active or convalescent COVID-19. The specimen sequenced was peripheral blood. The CDR3 DNA is TGTGCCAGCAGCCCTTCCGACAGGGTCCACGAGCAGTACTTC. This sequence encodes CASSPSDRVHEQYF.